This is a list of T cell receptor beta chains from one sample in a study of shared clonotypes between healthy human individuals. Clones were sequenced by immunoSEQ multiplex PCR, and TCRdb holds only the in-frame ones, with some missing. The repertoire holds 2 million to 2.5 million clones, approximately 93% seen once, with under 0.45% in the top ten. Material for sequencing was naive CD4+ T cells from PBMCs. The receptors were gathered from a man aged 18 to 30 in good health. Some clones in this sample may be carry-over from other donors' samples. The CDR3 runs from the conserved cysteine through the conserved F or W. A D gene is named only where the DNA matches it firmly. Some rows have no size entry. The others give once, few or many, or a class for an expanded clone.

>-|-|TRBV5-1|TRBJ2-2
CASSLAPGEGELFF
TGCGCCAGCAGCTTGGCCCCTGGCGAAGGGGAGCTGTTTTTT
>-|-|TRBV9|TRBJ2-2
CASSALGTSRNTGELFF
TGTGCCAGCAGCGCCCTCGGTACTAGCAGAAACACCGGGGAGCTGTTTTTT
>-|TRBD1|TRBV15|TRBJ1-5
CATSGDRDQPQHF
TGTGCCACCAGCGGGGACAGGGACCAGCCCCAGCATTTT
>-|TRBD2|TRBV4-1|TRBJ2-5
CASRLAGAVQETQYF
TGCGCCAGCCGGTTGGCGGGAGCAGTCCAAGAGACCCAGTACTTC
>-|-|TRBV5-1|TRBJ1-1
CASSLQGRNTEAFF
TGCGCCAGCAGCTTGCAGGGTCGGAACACTGAAGCTTTCTTT
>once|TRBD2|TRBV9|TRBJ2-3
CASSYSGTRATDTQYF
TGTGCCAGCAGCTACTCCGGGACTAGGGCAACAGATACGCAGTATTTT
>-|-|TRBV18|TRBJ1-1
CASSPASRATEAFF
TGTGCCAGCTCACCGGCGTCGAGGGCAACTGAAGCTTTCTTT
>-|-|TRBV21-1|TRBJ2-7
CASSKEVATQGLSYEQYF
TGTGCCAGCAGCAAAGAGGTCGCTACTCAGGGTCTGTCCTACGAGCAGTACTTC
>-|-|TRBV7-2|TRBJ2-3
CASSGYIITDTQYF
TGTGCCAGCAGCGGATACATCATCACAGATACGCAGTATTTT
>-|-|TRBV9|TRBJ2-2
CASSVATGNTGELFF
TGTGCCAGCAGCGTAGCCACAGGCAACACCGGGGAGCTGTTTTTT
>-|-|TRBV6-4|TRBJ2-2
CASSEEENTGELFF
TGTGCCAGCAGTGAAGAGGAGAACACCGGGGAGCTGTTTTTT
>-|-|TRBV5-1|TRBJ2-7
CASSSQGPGITYEQYF
TGCGCCAGCAGCTCACAGGGACCCGGGATAACCTACGAGCAGTACTTC
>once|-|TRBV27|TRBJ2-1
CASSANPLVSGIRGNEQFF
TGTGCCAGCAGTGCAAATCCCCTAGTTAGTGGTATTAGGGGCAATGAGCAGTTCTTC
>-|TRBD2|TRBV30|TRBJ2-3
CAWSVGLAGVGTQYF
TGTGCCTGGAGTGTCGGACTAGCGGGAGTGGGTACGCAGTATTTT
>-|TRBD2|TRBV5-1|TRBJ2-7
CASSQPSGSVDEQYF
TGCGCCAGCAGCCAGCCTAGCGGGAGTGTGGACGAGCAGTACTTC
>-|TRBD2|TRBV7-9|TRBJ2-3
CASSLSSTREVTDTQYF
TGTGCCAGCAGCTTAAGTTCAACGCGGGAGGTAACAGATACGCAGTATTTT
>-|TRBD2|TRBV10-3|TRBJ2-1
CAIKTSGPSYNEQFF
TGTGCCATCAAGACTAGCGGGCCTTCCTACAATGAGCAGTTCTTC
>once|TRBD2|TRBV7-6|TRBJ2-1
CASSLEGTSGRSYNEQFF
TGTGCCAGCAGCTTAGAGGGGACTAGCGGGAGGTCCTACAATGAGCAGTTCTTC
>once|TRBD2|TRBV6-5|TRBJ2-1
CASRAGSRNEQFF
TGTGCCAGCAGAGCGGGATCTCGGAATGAGCAGTTCTTC
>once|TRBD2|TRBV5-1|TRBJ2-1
CASGLAGYNEQFF
TGCGCCAGCGGACTAGCGGGGTACAATGAGCAGTTCTTC
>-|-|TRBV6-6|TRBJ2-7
CASSYSPGIAYEQYF
TGTGCCAGCAGTTACTCACCGGGAATCGCCTACGAGCAGTACTTC
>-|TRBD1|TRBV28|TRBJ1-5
CASTLSTGTGAVQPQHF
TGTGCCAGCACACTATCTACCGGGACAGGGGCGGTTCAGCCCCAGCATTTT
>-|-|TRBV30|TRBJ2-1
CAWGINNEQFF
TGTGCCTGGGGGATCAACAATGAGCAGTTCTTC
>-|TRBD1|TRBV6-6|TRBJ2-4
CASRHDRVRPKNIQYF
TGTGCCAGCAGACACGACAGGGTTCGACCCAAAAACATTCAGTACTTC
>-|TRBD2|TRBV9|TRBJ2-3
CASSVGLAGGTSTDTQYF
TGTGCCAGCAGCGTGGGACTAGCGGGAGGGACTAGCACAGATACGCAGTATTTT
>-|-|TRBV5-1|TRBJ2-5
CASSRGEQETQYF
TGCGCCAGCAGCAGGGGGGAACAAGAGACCCAGTACTTC
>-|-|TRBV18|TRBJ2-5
CASSPQGQETQYF
TGTGCCAGCTCACCACAAGGCCAAGAGACCCAGTACTTC
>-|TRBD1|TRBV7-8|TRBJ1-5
CASRETTGAPLSNQPQHF
TGTGCCAGCAGAGAGACGACAGGGGCTCCACTCAGCAATCAGCCCCAGCATTTT
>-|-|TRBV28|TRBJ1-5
CASRNRYSNQPQHF
TGTGCCAGCAGAAACAGATATAGCAATCAGCCCCAGCATTTT
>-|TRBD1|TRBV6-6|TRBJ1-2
CASRGTGENYGYTF
TGTGCCAGCAGGGGGACAGGGGAGAACTATGGCTACACCTTC
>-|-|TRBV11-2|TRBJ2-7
CASSLGTGIEQYF
TGTGCCAGCAGCTTAGGTACAGGGATCGAGCAGTACTTC
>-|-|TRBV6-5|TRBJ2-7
CASSYQPAISYEQYF
TGTGCCAGCAGTTACCAACCAGCTATCTCCTACGAGCAGTACTTC
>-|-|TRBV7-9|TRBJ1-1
CASSQAGRGDTEAFF
TGTGCCAGCAGCCAAGCGGGCAGGGGTGACACTGAAGCTTTCTTT
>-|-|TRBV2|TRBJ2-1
CASSEAGWDNEQFF
TGTGCCAGCAGTGAAGCGGGGTGGGACAATGAGCAGTTCTTC
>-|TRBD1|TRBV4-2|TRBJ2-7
CASSQERQGSSYEQYF
TGTGCCAGCAGCCAAGAGCGACAGGGCAGCTCCTACGAGCAGTACTTC
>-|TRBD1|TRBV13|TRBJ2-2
CASSPRQGRTGELFF
TGTGCCAGCAGCCCCAGACAGGGGCGGACCGGGGAGCTGTTTTTT
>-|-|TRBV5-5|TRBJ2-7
CASSLVGVRYEQYF
TGTGCCAGCAGCTTGGTGGGGGTCCGCTACGAGCAGTACTTC
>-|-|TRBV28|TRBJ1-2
CASSLQDSSYGYTF
TGTGCCAGCAGTTTACAGGACAGTAGCTATGGCTACACCTTC
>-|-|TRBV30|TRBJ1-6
CAWSTGSSSPLHF
TGTGCCTGGAGTACCGGGTCCTCGTCACCCCTCCACTTT
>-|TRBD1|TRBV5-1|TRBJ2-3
CASSLQGDTQYF
TGCGCCAGCAGCTTACAGGGGGATACGCAGTATTTT
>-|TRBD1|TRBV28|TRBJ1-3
CASSQGANLGGNTIYF
TGTGCCAGCAGTCAGGGGGCGAATCTGGGTGGAAACACCATATATTTT
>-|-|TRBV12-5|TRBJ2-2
CASGLVRSGGELFF
TGTGCTAGTGGTTTGGTTCGAAGTGGCGGGGAGCTGTTTTTT
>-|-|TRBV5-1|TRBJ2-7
CASSLTGNEQYF
TGCGCCAGCAGCTTGACTGGGAACGAGCAGTACTTC
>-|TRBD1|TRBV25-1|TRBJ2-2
CASSEYKGQGAVFF
TGTGCCAGCAGTGAATATAAGGGGCAGGGGGCGGTGTTTTTT
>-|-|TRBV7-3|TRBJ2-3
CASSSSTSLGPDTQYF
TGTGCCAGCAGCTCCTCCACTTCCTTGGGCCCAGATACGCAGTATTTT
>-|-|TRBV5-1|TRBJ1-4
CASSLGTVPTLREKLFF
TGCGCCAGCAGCTTGGGTACTGTACCAACCTTAAGGGAAAAACTGTTTTTT
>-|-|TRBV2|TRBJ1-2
CASSEKPGRGYTF
TGTGCCAGCAGTGAAAAACCCGGACGGGGCTACACCTTC
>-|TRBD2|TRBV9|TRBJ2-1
CASSRGLAGGIDEQFF
TGTGCCAGCAGCAGGGGACTAGCGGGAGGTATCGATGAGCAGTTCTTC